A single sample gave rise to the 28 T cell receptor beta chains below, sequenced in a study of T-cell reconstitution after alpha-beta-depleted transplantation in children. Unique molecular identifiers featured in how the TCRbeta library was prepared. Each CDR3 protein gets one entry after TCRdb re-called the PCR reads with MiXCR. The sample lists around 670,000 distinct CDR3 sequences; roughly 13% were seen once. Sequenced material: PBMCs, taken before TCRalphabeta/CD19-depleted stem cell transplant. All receptors come from a girl aged 2 to 9 with congenital amegakaryocytic thrombocytopenia, due to receive a stem cell transplant.

This clonotype came up many times. This chain links TRBV20-1 with TRBJ2-7, with 7 bases fitting TRBD2. The junction had 4 bases not matched to a gene; V was cut back by 2 bases and J by 0 bases. Germline V CDR1 and CDR2: DFQATT, SNEGSKA (reference sequence). The CDR3 runs to 14 residues. The CDR3 DNA sequence: TGCAGTGCTAGAAAAGCGGGAAACTCCTACGAGCAGTACTTC. It is translated as CSARKAGNSYEQYF.

This clonotype was counted between two and nine times. The chain has TRBV4-1 and TRBJ2-5, with 7 bases lining up with TRBD1. Germline V gives CDR1 MGHRA, CDR2 YSYEKL. The CDR3 contains 17 residues. The junction had 12 bases not matched to a gene; V was cut back by 1 base and J by 4 bases. CDR3 sequence reads: CASSQVSPGQRLETQYF. The CDR3 region has the DNA TGCGCCAGCAGCCAAGTGTCTCCGGGACAGAGGCTAGAGACCCAGTACTTC.

This clonotype showed up just a few times. The rearrangement joins TRBV5-5 to TRBJ1-2; TRBD1 is a possible D gene (5 bases). This CDR3 is 15 amino acids long. Trimming cost V 1 base and J 0 bases, with 10 bases left between them. CDR1 SGHKS and CDR2 YYEKEE come from the germline V gene (reference sequence). CDR3 loop: CASSLTRGPNYGYTF. The DNA of the CDR3 is TGTGCCAGCAGCTTGACTCGGGGACCTAACTATGGCTACACCTTC.

The chain couples TRBV5-1 to TRBJ2-7; D is undetermined. This CDR3 spans 15 amino acids. Germline V CDR1 and CDR2: SGHRS, YFSETQ. Trimming stripped 4 bases from V and 0 bases from J, with 14 bases between. The CDR3 nucleotides read TGCGCCAGCAGCGTAAGTACCGGGTCCTCCTACGAGCAGTACTTC. Encoded protein: CASSVSTGSSYEQYF. The variable domain in full, completed from reference TRBV5-1 and TRBJ2-7, reads KAGVTQTPRYLIKTRGQQVTLSCSPISGHRSVSWYQQTPGQGLQFLFEYFSETQRNKGNFPGRFSGRQFSNSRSEMNVSTLELGDSALYLCASSVSTGSSYEQYFGPGTRLTVT.

The chain uses TRBV7-9 and TRBJ2-1; D might be TRBD2 (5 bases). The V gene's germline CDR1 is SEHNR and CDR2 FQNEAQ (reference sequence). The CDR3 runs to 16 residues. The ends were cut back, 4 bases at V and 7 bases at J, with 20 bases in the middle. Written as DNA, the CDR3 is TGTGCCAGCAGCTCTAGGATTACCGGGGTCGGGAATGAGCAGTTCTTC. It encodes CASSSRITGVGNEQFF.

The chain carries TRBV20-1 and TRBJ2-3; 11 nucleotides align to TRBD2. CDR1 is DFQATT and CDR2 is SNEGSKA in the germline V gene (reference sequence). The junction had 6 bases not matched to a gene; V was cut back by 3 bases and J by 4 bases. This CDR3 is 15 amino acids long. The CDR3: CSASAGTSGPDTQYF. CDR3 coding DNA: TGCAGTGCTAGCGCCGGGACTAGCGGACCAGATACGCAGTATTTT.

This clonotype has at least ten counts. The chain employs TRBV28 and TRBJ1-5; the match to TRBD1 covers 8 bases. V trimming: 2 bases; J trimming: 6 bases; junction bases outside the gene matches: 0. The CDR3 loop spans 13 amino acids. Germline loops: CDR1 MDHEN, CDR2 SYDVKM. The CDR3 sequence: CASSLDRGQPQHF. The CDR3 coding sequence is TGTGCCAGCAGTTTAGACAGGGGTCAGCCCCAGCATTTT. Complete variable domain (other parts from reference TRBV28 and TRBJ1-5): DVKVTQSSRYLVKRTGEKVFLECVQDMDHENMFWYRQDPGLGLRLIYFSYDVKMKEKGDIPEGYSVSREKKERFSLILESASTNQTSMYLCASSLDRGQPQHFGDGTRLSIL.

This clonotype occurred many times. V usage is TRBV29-1 and J usage is TRBJ2-5; the D gene is possibly TRBD2 (7 bases). Germline V lookup: CDR1 SQVTM, CDR2 ANQGSEA. Trimming removed 3 bases from V and 6 bases from J, with 14 bases in between. The CDR3 covers 13 residues. CDR3 DNA: TGCAGCGTTGACCCTCGGGGGGCAAAGACCCAGTACTTC. Amino acids: CSVDPRGAKTQYF.

The chain joins TRBV12-3 or TRBV12-4 to TRBJ1-1; TRBD1 might be the D (5 bases). The V end was cut by 7 bases, the J end by 8 bases, with 11 bases between. CDR3 size: 11 residues. The DNA of the CDR3 is TGTGCCAGCACCCATGGGGGGGAAGCTTTCTTT. Protein product: CASTHGGEAFF.

The chain uses TRBV11-2 and TRBJ1-4; D gene unclear. Trimming shortened V by 5 bases and J by 5 bases, and 12 bases separated the two germline ends. The CDR3 loop spans 14 amino acids. Germline lookup yields CDR1 SGHAT and CDR2 FQNNGV. In DNA form, the CDR3 reads TGTGCCAGCAGCATTTACACGTTAAATGAAAAACTGTTTTTT. Residues: CASSIYTLNEKLFF.

This clonotype has just a few counts. V and J are TRBV5-6 and TRBJ2-1; 7 nucleotides align to TRBD2. This CDR3 spans 15 amino acids. With V trimmed by 2 bases and J by 5 bases, 7 bases remained unmatched. CDR1 is SGHDT and CDR2 is YYEEEE in the germline V gene. The CDR3 is CASSFGGSSHNEQFF. The CDR3 bases are TGTGCCAGCAGCTTTGGCGGGAGTTCCCACAATGAGCAGTTCTTC.

This clonotype was seen repeatedly, ten times or more. The genes are TRBV20-1 and TRBJ1-3, with D perhaps matching TRBD1 (6 bases). The CDR3 is 16 amino acids. Per germline, CDR1 DFQATT and CDR2 SNEGSKA (reference sequence). The germline V and J ends were trimmed by 5 bases and 4 bases, with 21 bases remaining between them. The CDR3 protein is CSAPLGGLGRGNTIYF. The CDR3 nucleotides are TGCAGTGCTCCTCTGGGGGGCTTAGGTCGAGGAAACACCATATATTTT.

The chain couples TRBV3-1 to TRBJ1-1; D gene ambiguous. The germline V gene encodes CDR1 LGHDT and CDR2 YNNKEL (reference sequence). CDR3 length: 15 amino acids. V was clipped by 4 bases and J by 1 base, with 13 bases between them. DNA for the CDR3: TGTGCCAGCAGCCCTCACGGGGAACCGAACACTGAAGCTTTCTTT. Residues: CASSPHGEPNTEAFF.

This clonotype was seen many times. The chain links TRBV5-1 to TRBJ2-2; D might be TRBD2 (6 bases). Looked up from germline, CDR1 is SGHRS and CDR2 is YFSETQ. The length of the CDR3 is 16 residues. Trimming left V 2 bases short and J 5 bases short, with 16 bases between. DNA for the CDR3: TGCGCCAGCAGCTTAGGTTCGCGGGAAGTAACCGGGGAGCTGTTTTTT. Protein: CASSLGSREVTGELFF.

The sample holds many counts of this clonotype. V is TRBV20-1 and J is TRBJ2-2; 7 bases are a match to TRBD1. The junction had 7 bases not matched to a gene; V was cut back by 5 bases and J by 7 bases. Germline lookup yields CDR1 DFQATT and CDR2 SNEGSKA (reference sequence). This CDR3 has 13 residues. The CDR3 protein is CSAETGSNGELFF. CDR3 in DNA: TGCAGTGCTGAGACAGGGTCGAACGGGGAGCTGTTTTTT.

The V gene is TRBV18, the J gene TRBJ2-6; D remains unclear. This CDR3 spans 16 amino acids. Germline V gene data show CDR1 as KGHSH and CDR2 as LQKENI. The V end was cut by 0 bases, the J end by 0 bases, with 6 bases between. This chain's CDR3 is CASSPPGNSGANVLTF. The DNA of the CDR3 is TGTGCCAGCTCACCACCGGGAAACTCTGGGGCCAACGTCCTGACTTTC.

This clonotype was seen many times. J is TRBJ1-5 and V is TRBV28, with D unclear. V lost 9 bases, J lost 2 bases, and 5 bases lay in between. The CDR3 is made up of 11 amino acids. Germline assignment: CDR1 MDHEN and CDR2 SYDVKM. The CDR3 DNA reads TGTGCCAGTAAGGGCAATCAGCCCCAGCATTTT. This encodes CASKGNQPQHF.

The table lists this clonotype with a few counts. CDR3 loop: CATRRDRASYEQYF. The CDR3 region has the DNA TGTGCCACGAGGCGGGACAGGGCCTCCTACGAGCAGTACTTC. The chain combines TRBV7-9 with TRBJ2-7, with TRBD1 matching over 9 bases. Germline V gene data show CDR1 as SEHNR and CDR2 as FQNEAQ (reference sequence). V trimming: 10 bases; J trimming: 0 bases; junction bases outside the gene matches: 7. The CDR3 covers 14 residues.

This clonotype was counted a few times. The chain carries TRBV28 and TRBJ1-1; D uncertain. Trimming took 7 bases from V and 2 from J, leaving 14 bases between them. CDR3 length equals 14 residues. Germline V gene sequence: CDR1 MDHEN, CDR2 SYDVKM. CDR3 sequence (DNA): TGTGCCAGCACCTTAGTTCGGGGAAACACTGAAGCTTTCTTT. It encodes CASTLVRGNTEAFF.

The chain has TRBV9 and TRBJ1-1; D possibly corresponds to TRBD1 (5 bases). Germline lookup yields CDR1 SGDLS and CDR2 YYNGEE. This CDR3 is built from 15 residues. With 7 bases removed from V and 1 base from J, the gap between germline ends came to 17 bases. CDR3 sequence reads: CASGTDRTTNTEAFF. The CDR3 DNA sequence: TGTGCCAGCGGGACGGACCGGACAACGAACACTGAAGCTTTCTTT.

The sample holds a few counts of this clonotype. The J gene is TRBJ2-7, the V gene TRBV7-2; 9 bases align to TRBD2. V trimming: 2 bases; J trimming: 4 bases; junction bases outside the gene matches: 6. CDR1 is SGHTA, CDR2 FQGNSA, per germline. The CDR3 extends over 15 amino acids. The CDR3 is CASSLFGTSSYEQYF. The CDR3 DNA sequence: TGTGCCAGCAGCTTATTTGGGACTAGCAGTTACGAGCAGTACTTC.

This clonotype was observed many times. The chain has TRBV5-1 and TRBJ1-1; 8 bases line up with TRBD1. The CDR3 contains 14 residues. The V gene end was trimmed by 1 base and the J gene end by 3 bases; junction bases not matched to a gene: 2. Germline V gene lookup returns CDR1 SGHRS and CDR2 YFSETQ. The CDR3 is CASSLTTGDTEAFF. In nucleotides, the CDR3 is TGCGCCAGCAGCTTGACGACAGGGGACACTGAAGCTTTCTTT.

This clonotype was detected many times. This chain connects TRBV29-1 to TRBJ2-3, with 7 bases lining up with TRBD1. Germline V lookup: CDR1 SQVTM, CDR2 ANQGSEA. Unmatched junction bases numbered 6, after V lost 1 base and J lost 2 bases. CDR3 size: 15 residues. The CDR3 DNA is TGCAGCGTTGAAGGTCAGGGGGTGATCACAGATACGCAGTATTTT. This sequence encodes CSVEGQGVITDTQYF.

The chain links TRBV12-3 or TRBV12-4 to TRBJ1-1; 8 bases map to TRBD1. The CDR3 runs 16 residues. V was clipped by 3 bases and J by 11 bases; unmatched bases: 17. The CDR3 reads CASSFSGPRARGPAFF. The CDR3 DNA is TGTGCCAGCAGTTTTTCGGGACCTCGTGCCAGGGGGCCTGCTTTCTTT.

There are a few counts of this clonotype. The genes are TRBV6-2 or TRBV6-3 and TRBJ2-1, with D possibly matching TRBD1 (6 bases). The CDR3 is 18 amino acids. Trimming took 4 bases from V and 9 from J, leaving 28 bases between them. Germline CDR1 reads MNHEY; CDR2 reads SVGEGT. This CDR3 is CASSSSDRYNEQLVEQFF. DNA for the CDR3: TGTGCCAGCAGTTCCTCGGACAGATACAATGAGCAGTTGGTTGAGCAGTTCTTC.

This clonotype was found many times. The chain couples TRBV20-1 to TRBJ2-5; 8 nucleotides align to TRBD1. The CDR3 loop spans 12 amino acids. Unmatched junction bases numbered 4, after V lost 5 bases and J lost 5 bases. In germline, CDR1 is DFQATT, CDR2 SNEGSKA (reference sequence). In DNA, the CDR3 is TGCAGTGCTCCAGGGGGCGTGGAGACCCAGTACTTC. It yields the protein CSAPGGVETQYF.

This clonotype was recorded a few times. V gene TRBV20-1 combines with J gene TRBJ2-3; D call uncertain. In germline, CDR1 is DFQATT, CDR2 SNEGSKA (reference sequence). There are 13 residues in the CDR3. V lost 2 bases and J lost 2, with 8 bases in between. CDR3 sequence (DNA): TGCAGTGCTAGAAAAGAAGACACAGATACGCAGTATTTT. Protein sequence: CSARKEDTDTQYF.

The table lists this clonotype with many counts. The chain uses TRBV20-1 and TRBJ2-1, with TRBD2 matching 7 bases. Germline V gene sequence: CDR1 DFQATT, CDR2 SNEGSKA (reference sequence). The CDR3 runs 14 residues. J was trimmed by 2 bases and V by 6 bases; bases with no gene match: 7. CDR3 sequence: CSAPGRTAYNEQFF. CDR3 DNA sequence: TGCAGTGCCCCCGGGAGGACTGCCTACAATGAGCAGTTCTTC.